The 30 T cell receptor beta chains below come from one sample, sequenced in a study of beta chain features in type 1 diabetes. What was sequenced were expressed TCRB transcripts, since all of the isolated RNA had been reverse transcribed. Sequencing used immunoSEQ multiplex PCR; TCRdb keeps in-frame clones, though not all of them. The sample lists about 16,000 clones, 55% occurring once. Input material: stem cell memory CD4+ T cells from blood. Receptors were obtained from a woman in her late teens or twenties in good health.

This clone was counted between two and nine times. The gene calls are TRBV2 and TRBJ1-1; 7 bases line up with TRBD1. V trimming: 6 bases; J trimming: 1 base; junction bases outside the gene matches: 8. This CDR3 contains 15 residues. Germline CDR1 reads SNHLY; CDR2 reads FYNNEI. CDR3 DNA sequence: TGTGCCAGCAGGAGGGAAACAGGGGAGAACACTGAAGCTTTCTTT. This codes for CASRRETGENTEAFF.

V is TRBV6-1 and J is TRBJ2-1; maybe TRBD2 (6 bases). In germline, CDR1 is MNHNS, CDR2 SASEGT. V was clipped by 5 bases and J by 9 bases, with 11 bases between them. The CDR3 has 12 amino acids. For the CDR3, the DNA is TGTGCCAGCAGTCCCCAAGCGGGTGAGCAGTTCTTC. The encoded protein is CASSPQAGEQFF.

This clone was found a few times. The chain is built from TRBV4-2 and TRBJ2-7, with D perhaps matching TRBD1 (5 bases). This CDR3 spans 15 amino acids. Trimming took 0 bases from V and 4 from J, leaving 13 bases between them. The germline V gene encodes CDR1 LGHNA and CDR2 YNFKEQ. The CDR3 reads CASSQDQGLPYEQYF. In nucleotides, the CDR3 is TGTGCCAGCAGCCAAGATCAGGGTCTTCCATACGAGCAGTACTTC.

The chain carries TRBV11-2 and TRBJ2-1; the D gene is possibly TRBD2 (6 bases). CDR1 is SGHAT and CDR2 is FQNNGV in the germline V gene. V lost 4 bases and J 5 bases, leaving 18 bases between the germline ends. The CDR3 loop spans 16 amino acids. CDR3 in amino acids: CASSSLKTRSHNEQFF. Written as DNA, the CDR3 is TGTGCCAGCAGCTCCCTTAAGACTAGATCCCACAATGAGCAGTTCTTC.

The chain combines TRBV18 with TRBJ2-3; possible D gene TRBD1, 5 bases. V lost 3 bases and J lost 0, with 10 bases in between. Germline V gene lookup returns CDR1 KGHSH and CDR2 LQKENI. There are 15 residues in the CDR3. DNA for the CDR3: TGTGCCAGCTCACCGGCGACAGCTAGCACAGATACGCAGTATTTT. Its protein product is CASSPATASTDTQYF.

This clone was seen a few times. The J gene is TRBJ1-1, the V gene TRBV12-5; TRBD1 matches 12 bases. In germline, CDR1 is LGHNT, CDR2 FRNRAP. The CDR3 length is 18 residues. V was clipped by 1 base and J by 5 bases; unmatched bases: 11. The CDR3 protein is CASGLAGTGGFQRTEAFF. The CDR3 DNA sequence: TGTGCTAGTGGTTTGGCAGGGACAGGGGGCTTTCAGAGAACTGAAGCTTTCTTT.

The rearrangement uses TRBV12-5 and TRBJ2-3; possible D gene TRBD2, 6 bases. The CDR3 extends over 17 amino acids. Germline lookup yields CDR1 LGHNT and CDR2 FRNRAP. V lost 2 bases, J lost 0 bases, and 15 bases lay in between. As DNA, the CDR3 is TGTGCTAGTGGTTTGCGCACAGGACTATATAGCACAGATACGCAGTATTTT. This encodes CASGLRTGLYSTDTQYF. The full variable domain, with the rest looked up from reference TRBV12-5 and TRBJ2-3, is DARVTQTPRHKVTEMGQEVTMRCQPILGHNTVFWYRQTMMQGLELLAYFRNRAPLDDSGMPKDRFSAEMPDATLATLKIQPSEPRDSAVYFCASGLRTGLYSTDTQYFGPGTRLTVL.

J is TRBJ2-7 and V is TRBV6-5, with D maybe TRBD1 (6 bases). Germline V CDR1 and CDR2: MNHEY, SVGAGI. Trimming took off 2 bases at V and 4 bases at J, with 9 bases between the two ends. CDR3 length: 13 residues. Here the CDR3 DNA reads TGTGCCAGCAGTTACCCCGGGACATACGAGCAGTACTTC. Its translation: CASSYPGTYEQYF.

The rearrangement uses TRBV27 and TRBJ2-3; D is unclear. This CDR3 has 12 amino acids. With 4 bases removed from V and 2 bases from J, the gap between germline ends came to 4 bases. The germline V gene has CDR1 MNHEY and CDR2 SMNVEV (reference sequence). The CDR3: CASSSNTDTQYF. The CDR3 bases are TGTGCCAGCAGTTCCAACACAGATACGCAGTATTTT.

This chain uses TRBV5-1 with TRBJ1-4, with unresolved D. Germline V gene sequence: CDR1 SGHRS, CDR2 YFSETQ. The CDR3 is made up of 15 amino acids. The ends were cut back, 1 base at V and 0 bases at J, with 7 bases in the middle. CDR3 in DNA: TGCGCCAGCAGCTTGAGTCCGGCAACTAATGAAAAACTGTTTTTT. This codes for CASSLSPATNEKLFF.

This clone has just a few counts. J is TRBJ1-1 and V is TRBV29-1, with 8 bases identical to TRBD1. The length of the CDR3 is 13 residues. V lost 2 bases and J lost 4; bases outside the gene matches: 3. CDR1 is SQVTM and CDR2 is ANQGSEA in the germline V gene. This chain's CDR3 is CSVETGGGTEAFF. The CDR3 region has the DNA TGCAGCGTTGAAACAGGGGGGGGCACTGAAGCTTTCTTT.

V is TRBV18 and J is TRBJ2-3; D not certain. The CDR3 sequence is 15 residues long. Trimming shortened V by 1 base and J by 4 bases, and 12 bases separated the two germline ends. Germline V gene sequence: CDR1 KGHSH, CDR2 LQKENI. Here the CDR3 reads CASSPQARDSDTQYF. DNA for the CDR3: TGTGCCAGCTCACCACAGGCCAGAGACTCAGATACGCAGTATTTT.

The CDR3 bases are TGCGCCAGCAGCCACCCTCCGGGGGGTCAGCCCCAGCATTTT. The encoded protein is CASSHPPGGQPQHF. The J gene is TRBJ1-5, the V gene TRBV4-1; possible D gene TRBD1, 5 bases. The CDR3 consists of 14 residues. V was shortened by 3 bases and J by 6 bases, with 12 bases between the two germline ends. Germline V gives CDR1 MGHRA, CDR2 YSYEKL.

This clone was found once. This chain joins TRBV4-1 and TRBJ2-3; maybe TRBD2 (6 bases). CDR3 size: 15 residues. The V gene's germline CDR1 is MGHRA and CDR2 YSYEKL. V was trimmed by 3 bases and J by 0 bases, leaving 10 bases between them. In DNA, the CDR3 is TGCGCCAGCAGCCAGCCCGGGACTAGCACAGATACGCAGTATTTT. Encoded protein: CASSQPGTSTDTQYF.

The chain couples TRBV5-6 to TRBJ1-1; no clear D gene. Germline CDR1 reads SGHDT; CDR2 reads YYEEEE. V was pared by 2 bases and J by 4 bases, with 6 bases between. The CDR3 contains 12 residues. In nucleotides, the CDR3 is TGTGCCAGCAGCTTTCGCAGCACTGAAGCTTTCTTT. Translated, it gives CASSFRSTEAFF.

The chain has TRBV10-3 and TRBJ1-5; tentative D call: TRBD1 (5 bases). The germline V gene has CDR1 ENHRY and CDR2 SYGVKD. The CDR3 loop spans 13 amino acids. V lost 0 bases, J lost 9 bases, and 9 bases lay in between. CDR3 nucleotides: TGTGCCATCAGTGAGTCAGGGGACTGGCCCCAGCATTTT. Translating it yields CAISESGDWPQHF.

The V call is TRBV6-1, the J call TRBJ1-5; tentative D call: TRBD1 (6 bases). This CDR3 spans 15 amino acids. Germline CDR1 is MNHNS and CDR2 is SASEGT. Trimming stripped 2 bases from V and 5 bases from J, with 13 bases between. The CDR3 DNA sequence: TGTGCCAGCAGTGAATTCAGGGGTGCTTATCAGCCCCAGCATTTT. Translation: CASSEFRGAYQPQHF.

This chain connects TRBV5-8 to TRBJ2-5, with 11 bases that match TRBD2. Trimming at V came to 5 bases and at J to 4 bases, leaving 4 bases not matched to a gene. Germline V lookup: CDR1 SGHTS, CDR2 YDEGEE. This CDR3 has 14 residues. In DNA, the CDR3 is TGTGCCAGCAGACTGGGACTAGCGGCAGAGACCCAGTACTTC. The encoded protein is CASRLGLAAETQYF.

This clone was picked up a small number of times. The DNA of the CDR3 is TGTGCCATCAGACCGGGACAGGGGCCCTGGGGGGATTCACCCCTCCACTTT. Protein product: CAIRPGQGPWGDSPLHF. V is TRBV10-3 and J is TRBJ1-6, with 10 bases aligning to TRBD1. Trimming at V came to 6 bases and at J to 8 bases, leaving 13 bases not matched to a gene. The CDR3 loop spans 17 amino acids. Germline CDR1 is ENHRY and CDR2 is SYGVKD.

The chain combines TRBV25-1 with TRBJ1-4; a possible D gene is TRBD1 (5 bases). In germline, CDR1 is MGHDK, CDR2 SYGVNS. With 3 bases removed from V and 2 bases from J, the gap between germline ends came to 10 bases. The CDR3 is 15 residues long. DNA for the CDR3: TGTGCCAGCAGTGAGGTCTGGGGCACTAATGAAAAACTGTTTTTT. Translated, it gives CASSEVWGTNEKLFF.

The V call is TRBV5-1, the J call TRBJ2-5; TRBD2 aligns across 7 bases. V shed 4 bases, J shed 2 bases, and the junction held 8 bases outside the gene matches. The CDR3 spans 15 residues. CDR1 is SGHRS, CDR2 YFSETQ, per germline. DNA for the CDR3: TGCGCCAGCAGCCGAAGACTAGCTTGGCAAGAGACCCAGTACTTC. Its protein product is CASSRRLAWQETQYF.

This clone was detected once. The rearrangement joins TRBV11-3 to TRBJ2-1, with 7 nucleotides matching TRBD1. Per the germline V gene, CDR1 is SGHNT and CDR2 is YENEEA. J gave up 4 bases and V 1 base, and 7 bases lay outside the gene matches. There are 16 residues in the CDR3. The CDR3 DNA follows: TGTGCCAGCAGCTTAGGCCGGGACAGAGGATACAATGAGCAGTTCTTC. This codes for CASSLGRDRGYNEQFF.

The chain is built from TRBV2 and TRBJ2-1; D is perhaps TRBD2 (5 bases). Looked up from germline, CDR1 is SNHLY and CDR2 is FYNNEI. The CDR3 is 13 residues long. The V end lost 7 bases, the J end lost 5 bases, and 12 bases lay between the germline ends. CDR3 nucleotides: TGTGCCAGCAATCGGGAAAGGGACAATGAGCAGTTCTTC. Translation: CASNRERDNEQFF.

The genes are TRBV18 and TRBJ1-4; D ambiguous. The CDR3 spans 14 residues. V was cut by 6 bases and J by 3 bases, with 11 bases left in between. In germline, CDR1 is KGHSH, CDR2 LQKENI. CDR3 loop: CASSPRGSNEKLFF. The CDR3 bases are TGTGCCAGCTCTCCGCGGGGTTCTAATGAAAAACTGTTTTTT.

The chain is built from TRBV5-1 and TRBJ2-1; 16 nucleotides agree with TRBD2. The CDR3 loop spans 17 amino acids. Losses at the gene ends were 6 bases for V and 5 bases for J; bases not matched to a gene: 8. Germline-derived CDR1 and CDR2 are SGHRS and YFSETQ. CDR3 loop: CASNPGTSGGANNEQFF. For the CDR3, the DNA is TGCGCCAGCAACCCCGGGACTAGCGGGGGGGCTAACAATGAGCAGTTCTTC.

V usage is TRBV5-1 and J usage is TRBJ2-1; 15 bases agree with TRBD2. This CDR3 is built from 16 residues. From germline, CDR1 is SGHRS and CDR2 YFSETQ. V lost 4 bases and J lost 8; bases outside the gene matches: 7. The CDR3 DNA follows: TGCGCCAGCAGCCCCGGACTAGCGGGAGGGCCGGATGAGCAGTTCTTC. The encoded protein is CASSPGLAGGPDEQFF.

The rearrangement joins TRBV9 to TRBJ2-3, with 8 bases fitting TRBD2. The CDR3 is made up of 15 amino acids. Trimming removed 2 bases from V and 6 bases from J; junction bases left unmatched: 8. The V gene's germline CDR1 is SGDLS and CDR2 YYNGEE. The CDR3 coding sequence is TGTGCCAGCAGCGTGAGGCGGGGGGCCAGGGATACGCAGTATTTT. Encoded protein: CASSVRRGARDTQYF. Full variable domain (outside the CDR3, taken from reference TRBV9 and TRBJ2-3): DSGVTQTPKHLITATGQRVTLRCSPRSGDLSVYWYQQSLDQGLQFLIQYYNGEERAKGNILERFSAQQFPDLHSELNLSSLELGDSALYFCASSVRRGARDTQYFGPGTRLTVL.

V and J are TRBV5-1 and TRBJ2-3; TRBD1 agrees at 7 bases. V lost 0 bases to trimming and J lost 3 bases; unmatched junction nucleotides: 7. The CDR3 sequence is 16 residues long. Germline CDR1 and CDR2: SGHRS and YFSETQ. Here the CDR3 reads CASSLAPGQKTDTQYF. The CDR3 nucleotides are TGCGCCAGCAGCTTGGCCCCGGGACAGAAGACAGATACGCAGTATTTT.

The chain combines TRBV5-6 with TRBJ2-5; tentatively, D is TRBD1 (5 bases). Gene TRBJ2-7 matches the end of the DNA better, so the J call may be wrong. Germline V CDR1 and CDR2: SGHDT, YYEEEE. This CDR3 has 12 amino acids. CDR3 in DNA: TGTGCCAGCAGCGTAACAGGCTACGAGCAGTACTTC. Translating gives CASSVTGYEQYF.

This clone has only a few counts. The J gene is TRBJ2-1, the V gene TRBV10-1, with 10 positions matching TRBD2. This CDR3 spans 16 amino acids. The V and J ends lost 2 bases and 3 bases, in that order; junction bases with no gene match: 4. Germline V gives CDR1 WNHNN, CDR2 SYGVQD (reference sequence). The CDR3: CASSELAGEVYNEQFF. The CDR3 coding sequence is TGCGCCAGCAGTGAGCTAGCGGGAGAAGTCTACAATGAGCAGTTCTTC.